Detailed here is one T cell receptor beta chain. TCRdb's table, derived via immunoSEQ multiplex PCR, lists solely in-frame clones and lacks some. The sample shows about 160,000 clones, under 85% of them seen only once. The sample belongs to a study of blood T cell repertoires in COVID-19. On the study more broadly: Sample material is recorded as cDNA or gDNA derived from T cells, B-cell-depleted T cells, or PBMCs.

Germline values: CDR1 ENHRY, CDR2 SYGVKD. V dropped 4 bases and J dropped 6 bases, with 18 bases sitting between them. The CDR3 is made up of 15 amino acids. Source material: peripheral blood. This chain joins TRBV10-3 and TRBJ1-1; D may be TRBD1 (6 bases). This clonotype originated in a man in his 70s who had recovered from COVID-19. The CDR3 DNA is TGTGCCATCAGTGGCCTCGGGGGGCGCGACTCTGAAGCTTTCTTT. Translating gives CAISGLGGRDSEAFF.